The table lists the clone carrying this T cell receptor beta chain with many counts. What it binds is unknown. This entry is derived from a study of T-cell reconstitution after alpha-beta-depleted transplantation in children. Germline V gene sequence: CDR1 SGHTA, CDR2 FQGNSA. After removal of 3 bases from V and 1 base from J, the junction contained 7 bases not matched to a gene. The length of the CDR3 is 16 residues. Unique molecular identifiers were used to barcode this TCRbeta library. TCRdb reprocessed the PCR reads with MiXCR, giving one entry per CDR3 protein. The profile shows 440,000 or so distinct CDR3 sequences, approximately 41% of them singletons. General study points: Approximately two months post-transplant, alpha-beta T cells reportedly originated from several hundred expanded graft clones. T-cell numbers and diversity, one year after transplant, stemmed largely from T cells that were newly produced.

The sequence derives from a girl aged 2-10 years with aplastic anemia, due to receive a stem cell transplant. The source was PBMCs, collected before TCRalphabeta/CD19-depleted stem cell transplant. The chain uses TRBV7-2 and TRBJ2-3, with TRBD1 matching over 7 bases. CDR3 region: CASSLGQSTRTDTQYF. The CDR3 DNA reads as TGTGCCAGCAGCTTGGGACAGTCGACCCGCACAGATACGCAGTATTTT.